This record covers a single TCR beta chain. What it recognizes is unknown. The source of the sample is a study of OX40 agonist ivuxolimab in advanced cancers. On the study more broadly: People who had prior anti-PD-1, anti-PD-L1 or anti-CTLA-4 therapy could take part, and about 40% had some. Study results and limitations: Specificity for antigen went undetermined in the expanded peripheral T cells. CD4+ and CD8+ blood T cells expanded clonally by week 6 at 0.1 to 3.0 mg/kg.

Here immunoSEQ multiplex PCR was the method, and the copy in TCRdb shows in-frame clones only, minus some. The sample yields about 85,000 clones, around four fifths seen once. The CDR3 runs 16 residues. CDR1 is LNHDA, CDR2 SQIVND, per germline (reference sequence). The V gene lost 4 bases and the J gene lost 5 bases, with 17 bases spanning the gap. The TCR was taken from an adult with an advanced solid tumor such as melanoma, head and neck, liver or kidney cancer. This chain links TRBV19 with TRBJ2-2; D may match TRBD1 or TRBD2 (5 bases each). The specimen comprised CD4+ or CD8+ T cells sorted from blood, sampled in a trial of the OX40 agonist ivuxolimab. CDR3 region: CASSTNTGEGTGELFF. CDR3 in DNA: TGTGCCAGTAGTACCAACACAGGCGAGGGTACCGGGGAGCTGTTTTTT.